This T cell receptor (beta chain) was observed in a study of cytomegalovirus exposure and HLA in healthy donors (TCRdb year 2017). Notes on the research overall: An earlier analysis of several hundred of the donors reported approximately 260 Gb of sequence data and about 120 million unique TCR beta sequences obtained from about 200 million T cells. Approximately 300 gigabases of sequencing data and approximately 85 million unique TCR sequences were included in an early release covering roughly 600 HLA-typed donors. Of the 300 to 400 genotyped donors, approximately 82% fell in the genetic ancestry cluster associated with self-reported Caucasian donors. The study aimed to test whether cataloging public T cell receptors could reveal signatures of past pathogen exposure. Using immunosequencing, the study profiled T cell repertoires from 640 or so subjects and related those repertoires to cytomegalovirus serostatus. Besides the first cohort of 550 to 750 subjects, a separate validation cohort made up of 120 or so different subjects was used. To predict cytomegalovirus infection status, the study brought together high-throughput TCR immunosequencing, statistical association of individual TCRs with disease status, and machine learning. To study patterns of TCR occurrence, a later analysis re-analyzed previously published TCR beta repertoires from several hundred donors and added high-resolution HLA genotyping. Rather than using new phenotypic data, the later analysis identified candidate immune exposures from TCR beta sequences and from how often those sequences occurred across donors. An earlier analysis of roughly 580 of the donors used high-throughput TCR beta sequencing to judge whether each TCR beta V gene segment behaved as functional or pseudogenic. Donor age, sex, ethnicity and CMV serostatus were compiled together with the repertoire data. A later genetic analysis used genome-wide SNP genotypes for about 60% of the roughly 670 donors, treating that subset as a discovery cohort. All discovery cohort repertoires had been generated using a single sequencing platform. HLA typing included class I and class II loci at four-digit resolution. Typing coverage varied by locus: roughly 629-630 donors for A, B, C, DRB1 and DQB1; roughly 510 for DQA1; nearly 610 for DPA1; roughly 450 for DPB1. Roughly 5 DR-DQ haplotypes were handled as single units for association and clustering, since linkage in the cohort was strong. On average, around 240,000 unique TCR beta nucleotide sequences were sequenced per donor among several hundred genotyped donors of the cohort, with about 17% of those sequences being non-productive.

The library was built by means of the immunoSEQ multiplex PCR assay. For the multiplex PCR, a mixture combining 60 forward primers for TCR Vbeta segments and 13 reverse primers for TCR Jbeta segments was used. The CDR3 region of rearranged TCR beta genes was amplified from genomic DNA with a multiplex PCR assay. Amplified TCR beta libraries were sequenced as 87-base-pair reads on the Illumina HiSeq System. In the original analysis: A later analysis tallied around 80 million unique TCR beta chains across the 666 repertoires, and approximately 11 million of those chains were shared by two or more donors. Raw reads were error-corrected and collapsed into unique sequences with a nearest-neighbor algorithm that merged closely related sequences to remove PCR and sequencing errors. CDR3 sequences were aligned to IMGT reference sequences to assign V, D and J gene segments. For a sequence to be retained, a match of at least six nucleotides was required to both a V gene segment and a J gene segment. A rearrangement counted as productive if the CDR3 had no stop codons and remained in frame with V and J, and every other rearrangement counted as non-productive. CDR3 was defined according to IMGT convention as the region running from the second conserved V-encoded cysteine to the conserved J-encoded phenylalanine. The earlier analysis of about 570 of the donors excluded any sequence lacking an unambiguous match to a single V gene segment. An earlier analysis of fewer than 650 of the donors classified V segments as functional when productive rearrangements were above 56.7% and as segregating when the standard deviation between donors was above 5%. To diagnose cytomegalovirus status from the catalog of TCR beta chain sequences, a statistical classification framework was built. In a later analysis, TCR nucleotide sequences were compared against IMGT/GENE-DB human TR gene sequences so that V and J genes could be assigned. Using the TCRdist pipeline, a later analysis assigned CDR3 sequences along with most-parsimonious VDJ recombination scenarios. In a later analysis, each TCR beta chain was defined by its CDR3 amino acid sequence together with its V-gene family, and reads without a unique V-gene family were excluded. As a way to deal with suspected cross-contamination and a sequencing artifact, a later analysis dropped hundreds of nucleotide sequences that were highly shared and had low generation probability. For each public chain, a later analysis derived a clonal expansion index from normalized ranks of inferred template counts within each repertoire. Generation probabilities in a later analysis came from a VDJ recombination model fitted to out-of-frame rearrangements, and those results were checked against IGoR. Hypergeometric tests were used in a later analysis to score TCR-TCR, TCR-HLA and TCR-CMV co-occurrence, with a repertoire-size bias correction applied to the TCR pairs. False discovery rates were estimated in a later analysis by permuting HLA or CMV assignments 20 times. In a later analysis, co-occurring TCRs were grouped using DBSCAN, and TCRdist sequence similarity was added for clustering within HLA-allele-positive subsets. Repertoires with fewer than 30,000 or more than 120,000 public chains, plus five repertoires with anomalous nucleotide sharing, were excluded from co-occurrence clustering. TCRdb mirrors the immuneACCESS table, restricted to in-frame sequences. Some clones are absent from its copies; in checked studies, under half trace to an unresolved V gene, and the reason for the others is unknown. That table supplies the V and J calls and clone size; D and trimming were determined from the DNA. This sample holds roughly 130,000 clones; 76% were observed only once. The top ten clones comprise roughly 1.9% of the sample.

Remarks on this clone: The antigen this receptor binds is unknown. Base qualities are not at hand, and no much larger clone is one base apart.

The cohort comprised some 680 healthy bone marrow donors. All cohort members were sampled while nominally healthy, although unrecorded immune exposures were likely present. The donor tested CMV seronegative and was one of the 352 seronegative cohort members. A peripheral blood sample was provided by each donor, and peripheral blood mononuclear cells were used for TCR beta sequencing. The Qiagen DNeasy Blood Extraction Kit was used to extract genomic DNA from the blood cell samples. What the research found in general, with its limitations: The presence/absence analyses assumed that sequencing depth was roughly uniform across donors, and that assumption may not be true. In the study, about 150 TCR beta chains were listed as associated with cytomegalovirus. An earlier analysis of several hundred of the donors showed that most TCR beta V segments appeared in productive rearrangements either about 90% or about 30% of the time, which broadly matched IMGT annotations. According to a later analysis, parvovirus B19, influenza, CMV and Epstein-Barr virus appeared linked to several top co-occurrence clusters. The classifier was reported to diagnose cytomegalovirus status with high specificity and sensitivity in both the original and validation cohorts. According to a later genetic analysis, donors in an Asian-associated ancestry cluster had fewer N-insertions in productive TCRs than the approximately 650-donor mean. A further reported finding was that TCR beta sequences accurately predicted the HLA-A and HLA-B alleles for most subjects in the first cohort. Most TCR sequences were seen in very few donors, while some public TCRs were found in many individuals. In a later analysis, the rate of TCR association differed among HLA loci, with DRB1 alleles having the most associated TCRs and HLA-C alleles having the fewest. Some IMGT-functional V segments, including TRBV6-2 and TRBV6-3, could not be told apart with the 87-base-pair reads, so those segments were excluded. Compared with equally common non-associated chains, HLA-associated TCR beta chains in a later analysis were more clonally expanded and had lower generation probabilities. Most CMV-associated TCR beta chains appeared to be HLA-restricted in a later analysis, and the HLA associations seemed to be driven largely by CMV exposure. Three of the identified cytomegalovirus-associated TCR beta chains were confirmed in vitro to be specific for cytomegalovirus antigens. Linkage disequilibrium might explain the correlated functional status among segregating V segments, but an unknown experimental factor could not be ruled out. The authors suggested that the approach could potentially be extended to other disease states and immunological phenotypes. Immune exposure information for the cohort was limited to CMV serostatus. Some 16 rarely observed V segments, including chromosome 9 orphons, were excluded from the earlier analysis of a few hundred of the donors because counts were too low. In this cohort, only TCR beta chains were sequenced, and detectable features were limited by the absence of alpha or paired-chain data. Assigning TCR associations to individual alleles was difficult when HLA alleles, especially DR and DQ, strongly co-occurred. In a later genetic analysis, a missense DCLRE1C variant was associated with V-gene and J-gene trimming of TCR beta chains, and the association was replicated in an independent cohort. In a later analysis, 16,951 TCR beta sequences were associated with specific HLA alleles at a false discovery rate of 0.05. Because HLA typing was unavailable for some donors at each locus, only the typed subset was used in association tests. A cluster of highly shared sequence variants was judged likely to represent a technical artifact of the sequencing pipeline.

The CDR3 starts with the cysteine, ends with the phenylalanine, and has 14 residues. The entry retains the CDR3 DNA only, 42 bases that are in frame from base 1. V loses 2 bases at its end and J loses 1 base; junction bases beyond the gene matches: 2. Looking up the germline V gene yields CDR1 MNHEY and CDR2 SVGAGI. Source material: PBMCs. The V and J segments used are TRBV6-5 and TRBJ2-7; a stretch of 7 junction bases matches TRBD2. The TCR comes from a man aged 35 to 55 in good health and CMV-seronegative. The CDR3 here reads CASSYAGVSYEQYF. In nucleotides, the sequence is TGTGCCAGCAGTTACGCGGGGGTATCCTACGAGCAGTACTTC.